This T cell receptor (beta chain) derives from a study of blood T cell repertoires in COVID-19. Overall study context: PBMCs, B-cell-depleted T cells, or T cells provided the cDNA or gDNA that made up the material.

Original processing notes: By means of reference gene primer amplification, nucleated cell counts were estimated. Sequencing was performed with immunoSEQ multiplex PCR; in TCRdb, only in-frame clones are kept and a portion is missing. The V and J calls and clone size were taken over from that table, and D and trimming were inferred from the DNA. Of around 58,000 clones listed, approximately 91% are singletons. This CDR3 region has 16 residues. Trimming cost V 5 bases and J 0 bases, with 14 bases left between them. Germline assignment: CDR1 MNHNY and CDR2 SVGAGI (reference sequence). This chain links TRBV6-6 with TRBJ1-5, with D possibly TRBD1 on 5 matching bases. The sequenced sample consisted of peripheral blood. This TCR was sampled from a woman aged 60-75 years with active or convalescent COVID-19. For the CDR3, the DNA is TGTGCCAGCAGTACCTTAGACAGCTATAGCAATCAGCCCCAGCATTTT. This codes for CASSTLDSYSNQPQHF.